This TCR beta chain was retrieved from a study of graft-versus-host responses after intestinal transplantation (dated by TCRdb to the early 2020s). Context from the whole study: The transplants that recipients received were multivisceral, liver-intestinal, or isolated intestinal. Every recipient was given anti-thymocyte globulin induction, followed by around three years of maintenance tacrolimus and steroids. After intestinal transplantation, graft-versus-host and host-versus-graft alloreactive T cell clones in the graft, circulation and bone marrow were tracked using bulk TCR-beta CDR3 sequencing. To identify alloreactive clones, pre-transplant mixed lymphocyte reaction products were sequenced and then compared with unstimulated pre-transplant donor and recipient T cells. A cohort of 24 intestinal transplant recipients, including one retransplant, was enrolled, and a few patients lacking pretransplant specimens were excluded. A peak of at least 4% donor T cells among recipient peripheral blood mononuclear cells was the definition used for donor T cell macrochimerism. Samples from three later patients were sequenced in-house on an Illumina MiSeq with MiXCR processing rather than by the commercial service.

The receptor library was made with the immunoSEQ multiplex PCR assay. For most patients, genomic DNA was subjected to high-throughput TCR-beta CDR3 sequencing by Adaptive Biotechnologies. On the study's bioinformatics: TCR sequencing data were retrieved from Adaptive's ImmunoSEQ software for 15 to 20 patients, whereas a few other patients were processed with MiXCR and VDJtools. CDR3 nucleotide sequences shared between donor and recipient were removed because the origin of such sequences could not be assigned. To count as alloreactive, a clone needed at least 2-fold expansion over unstimulated cells and a minimum CFSE-low frequency of 0.002% (template counts) or 0.001% (read counts). Clones were considered mappable if detected in sequenced pre-transplant spleen, lymph node, or MLR CFSE-low populations of the donor or recipient. Cumulative frequency of alloreactive clones was calculated as a percentage of all sequences weighted by copy number. The source is immuneACCESS, and TCRdb retained only in-frame sequences with V and J called. Part of the clones is not carried over; for the studies checked, unresolved V genes explain less than half of this, and the remainder is unexplained. V, J and clone size reflect that table, while D and trimming were determined from the DNA. The sample table holds about 100,000 clones, of which about 93% were seen once. The ten largest clonotypes hold about 16% of the sample.

In the first month after transplant, blood samples were collected up to 4 times, and after that at least monthly when available. Between the V and J ends, shortened by 0 bases and 1 base respectively, the junction contains 8 bases. The germline V gene sets CDR1 to SGHDN and CDR2 to FVKESK. The cysteine opens and the phenylalanine closes a CDR3 of 15 amino acids. Only the CDR3 DNA is retained, 45 bases long and in frame from the first base. General conclusions and limits of the study: GvH clones were detected in recipient bone marrow, and some appeared earlier in ileal mucosa or blood, consistent with an intestinal mucosal origin. Conclusions were limited by the relatively low number and heterogeneity of intestinal transplant patients. In patients with donor T cell macrochimerism, the allografts had high GvH to HvG T cell clonal ratios. Early after transplant, peak levels of circulating GvH clones were associated with declines in HvG clones.

This clone appeared a single time. Which antigen it targets is not known. Base quality data are lacking; no much larger clone is found one base away. The receptor was isolated from a human patient who received an intestinal transplant, so some T cells may come from the graft donor. The sequences come from PBMCs, collected approximately 470 days after intestinal transplant. The chain is encoded by TRBV14 joined to TRBJ2-3, with TRBD1 as a weak D call on 5 bases. The bases read TGTGCCAGCAGCCAAGATGGGGCAGGCACAGATACGCAGTATTTT. The translation is CASSQDGAGTDTQYF.